The sequence of this T cell receptor (beta chain) was determined in a study of high-grade serous ovarian cancer treatment subgroups. With 3 bases clipped from V and 9 bases from J, the junction kept 7 bases outside the gene matches. Germline values: CDR1 SQVTM, CDR2 ANQGSEA. The CDR3 loop spans 13 amino acids. As concerns this clone: Its target is not known.

Findings and limits, study-wide: The analyses considered CDR3 and ignored CDR1 and CDR2.

Clones were read by immunoSEQ multiplex PCR, and TCRdb kept only the in-frame ones, dropping some. The sample records 11,000 or so clones, roughly four fifths being singletons. The tumor samples were collected prior to definitive surgery or chemotherapy. Sequenced input: tumor tissue. The clonotype was recovered from a human donor with high-grade serous ovarian cancer. The chain combines TRBV29-1 with TRBJ2-1, with TRBD2 identical over 8 bases. CDR3: CSVEAGLGVEQFF. CDR3 DNA sequence: TGCAGCGTTGAGGCGGGACTAGGGGTTGAGCAGTTCTTC.